This T cell receptor beta chain was recorded in a study of somatic mutations in cytotoxic T cells in rheumatoid arthritis. The protocol was immunoSEQ multiplex PCR, while the TCRdb copy is restricted to in-frame clones and leaves out a portion. This sample has 15,000 to 20,000 clones, with about 68% found just once. In this sample, this clone turned up a few times. Germline V CDR1 and CDR2: MNHEY, SMNVEV (reference sequence). Between the trimmed V and J ends, which lost 3 bases and 0 bases, there was a span of 9 bases. The CDR3 consists of 15 residues. The clonotype comes from a man in his sixties in good health. The sample taken for sequencing was CD8+ T cells sorted from blood. The J gene is TRBJ1-5, the V gene TRBV27; no firm D call. The CDR3 loop reads CASSFGPYSNQPQHF. The CDR3 nucleotides are TGTGCCAGCAGTTTTGGTCCCTATAGCAATCAGCCCCAGCATTTT.